The next 15 T cell receptor beta chains were all read from a single sample in a study of beta chain features in type 1 diabetes (dated 2018 in TCRdb). Their target antigens are unknown. Broad study findings and their caveats: In all four CD4+ subsets, TCRB CDR3 length was moderately but significantly shorter in type 1 diabetes patients.

The library relied on the immunoSEQ multiplex PCR assay. All of the isolated RNA was reverse transcribed with the High Capacity cDNA Reverse Transcription Kit, so expressed TCRB transcripts were sequenced. Entries here come from immuneACCESS through TCRdb and include only in-frame sequences with V and J called. Some clones fail to appear in such tables; in the studies checked, an unresolved V gene covers under half of the shortfall, and the cause of the remainder is unknown. A total of 300,000 or so clones appear in this sample, roughly 14% of them only once. The top ten hold around 0.016% of the sample. The sequenced sample consisted of naive CD4+ T cells from blood. This specimen's cell subset or site label, per the study, means: true naive CD4+ T cells. These receptors were taken from a woman between 18 and 30 years old with type 1 diabetes.

This clone has just a few counts. The rearrangement uses TRBV5-1 and TRBJ2-1, with 14 nucleotides matching TRBD2. The trim removed 2 bases at V and 6 bases at J, leaving 7 bases unmatched. Germline loops: CDR1 SGHRS, CDR2 YFSETQ. This CDR3 spans 17 amino acids. The CDR3, as DNA: TGCGCCAGCAGCTTCGCGGCCGGGACTAGCGGGAGCAATGAGCAGTTCTTC. This translates into CASSFAAGTSGSNEQFF.

This clone came up a few times. The genes are TRBV12-5 and TRBJ2-3, with D hard to call. Trimming stripped 0 bases from V and 4 bases from J, with 8 bases between. There are 14 residues in the CDR3. Germline CDR1 is LGHNT and CDR2 is FRNRAP. CDR3 residues: CASGLVTTADTQYF. CDR3 bases: TGTGCTAGTGGTTTGGTCACTACGGCAGATACGCAGTATTTT. Full variable domain (rest looked up from reference TRBV12-5 and TRBJ2-3): DARVTQTPRHKVTEMGQEVTMRCQPILGHNTVFWYRQTMMQGLELLAYFRNRAPLDDSGMPKDRFSAEMPDATLATLKIQPSEPRDSAVYFCASGLVTTADTQYFGPGTRLTVL.

This clone turned up a few times. V usage is TRBV29-1 and J usage is TRBJ2-1, with a weak D call TRBD2 (6 bases). The CDR3 has 15 residues. Trimming pared 3 bases from V and 7 bases from J, leaving 19 bases between. Germline V CDR1 and CDR2: SQVTM, ANQGSEA. In DNA form, the CDR3 reads TGCAGCGTTGACGCCCCCCCGACTAGTGGGAATGAGCAGTTCTTC. Translation: CSVDAPPTSGNEQFF.

This clone showed up just a few times. The gene calls are TRBV25-1 and TRBJ2-1; 10 nucleotides align to TRBD1. V trimming: 1 base; J trimming: 8 bases; junction bases outside the gene matches: 5. CDR3 size: 15 residues. CDR1 is MGHDK, CDR2 SYGVNS, per germline. CDR3 DNA: TGTGCCAGCAGTGAATTAGGGACAGGGGTCTATGAGCAGTTCTTC. It translates to CASSELGTGVYEQFF.

J is TRBJ1-1 and V is TRBV18, with D unresolved. The CDR3 runs to 13 residues. The ends were cut back, 3 bases at V and 3 bases at J, with 8 bases in the middle. The germline gives CDR1 KGHSH, CDR2 LQKENI. CDR3 region: CASSPSYDTEAFF. CDR3 DNA: TGTGCCAGCTCACCCTCGTATGACACTGAAGCTTTCTTT.

This chain links TRBV7-9 with TRBJ1-2; tentative D call: TRBD1 (5 bases). The CDR3 has 13 residues. The V gene's germline CDR1 is SEHNR and CDR2 FQNEAQ (reference sequence). Trimming cost V 5 bases and J 5 bases, with 12 bases left between them. CDR3 protein: CASSGGTGYGYTF. The CDR3 DNA sequence: TGTGCCAGCAGCGGGGGGACGGGTTATGGCTACACCTTC.

This clone was picked up a small number of times. The V call is TRBV5-1, the J call TRBJ2-3; D is uncertain. The CDR3 extends over 14 amino acids. CDR1 and CDR2 from the germline V gene are SGHRS and YFSETQ. With 0 bases removed from V and 2 bases from J, the gap between germline ends came to 7 bases. The CDR3 region has the DNA TGCGCCAGCAGCTTGGAGTGGCTCACAGATACGCAGTATTTT. This sequence encodes CASSLEWLTDTQYF.

This clone showed up just a few times. The CDR3 sequence is CAWERLIQETQYF. CDR3 sequence (DNA): TGTGCCTGGGAAAGACTAATCCAAGAGACCCAGTACTTC. The rearrangement uses TRBV30 and TRBJ2-5; tentatively, D is TRBD2 (5 bases). Trimming took 5 bases from V and 1 from J, leaving 11 bases between them. CDR3 length: 13 residues. Germline V gives CDR1 GTSNPN, CDR2 SVGIG (reference sequence).

This clone was picked up a small number of times. Here the CDR3 DNA reads TGCGCCAGCAGCTTGGATCCAGGGGGTTACAATGAGCAGTTCTTC. It codes for CASSLDPGGYNEQFF. The chain recombines TRBV5-1 with TRBJ2-1; 7 bases are a match to TRBD1. CDR1 and CDR2 from the germline V gene are SGHRS and YFSETQ. This CDR3 has 15 residues. The junction had 4 bases not matched to a gene; V was cut back by 0 bases and J by 4 bases.

A few counts support this clone. The V call is TRBV25-1, the J call TRBJ2-7, with D possibly being TRBD1 (6 bases). This CDR3 region has 14 residues. Germline CDR1 reads MGHDK; CDR2 reads SYGVNS. V gave up 4 bases and J gave up 3 bases, with 13 bases separating them. CDR3 loop: CASSASTGHYEQYF. The CDR3 coding sequence is TGTGCCAGCAGTGCCTCGACAGGACACTACGAGCAGTACTTC.

The sample holds a few counts of this clone. The V gene is TRBV5-1, the J gene TRBJ2-1; 7 bases fit TRBD1. V was pared by 6 bases and J by 0 bases, with 6 bases of the junction left unmatched. This CDR3 has 15 amino acids. CDR1 SGHRS and CDR2 YFSETQ come from the germline V gene. DNA of the CDR3: TGCGCCAGCAAGACCGGGACAGCCTCCTACAATGAGCAGTTCTTC. Translating gives CASKTGTASYNEQFF.

V and J are TRBV30 and TRBJ1-4; TRBD1 is a possible D gene (6 bases). The CDR3 contains 13 residues. CDR1 GTSNPN and CDR2 SVGIG come from the germline V gene (reference sequence). With 4 bases removed from V and 5 bases from J, the gap between germline ends came to 11 bases. The CDR3 spells CAWTDSPNEKLFF. The CDR3 DNA reads as TGTGCCTGGACGGACAGCCCGAATGAAAAACTGTTTTTT.

This clone has only a few counts. The V and J genes are TRBV19 and TRBJ2-7, with TRBD2 matching over 10 bases. The germline V gene has CDR1 LNHDA and CDR2 SQIVND (reference sequence). Trimming took 6 bases from V and 2 from J; bases not matched to a gene: 7. There are 15 residues in the CDR3. CDR3 residues: CASRTSGRGPYEQYF. The CDR3 DNA reads as TGTGCCAGTAGGACGAGCGGGAGGGGGCCCTACGAGCAGTACTTC.

This chain joins TRBV6-5 and TRBJ1-2; 10 bases are a match to TRBD1. The CDR3 is 14 amino acids. Trimming took 6 bases from V and 0 from J; bases not matched to a gene: 1. The germline gives CDR1 MNHEY, CDR2 SVGAGI. CDR3 loop: CASRGQGTNYGYTF. For the CDR3, the DNA is TGTGCCAGCAGGGGACAGGGGACTAACTATGGCTACACCTTC.

This clone was counted only a few times. The chain employs TRBV28 and TRBJ2-5; 8 bases line up with TRBD2. Germline CDR1 MDHEN, CDR2 SYDVKM. The CDR3 length is 16 residues. Trimming at V came to 3 bases and at J to 2 bases, leaving 8 bases not matched to a gene. CDR3 in amino acids: CASSFRGGVLQETQYF. The DNA of the CDR3 is TGTGCCAGCAGTTTTCGGGGGGGAGTCCTTCAAGAGACCCAGTACTTC.